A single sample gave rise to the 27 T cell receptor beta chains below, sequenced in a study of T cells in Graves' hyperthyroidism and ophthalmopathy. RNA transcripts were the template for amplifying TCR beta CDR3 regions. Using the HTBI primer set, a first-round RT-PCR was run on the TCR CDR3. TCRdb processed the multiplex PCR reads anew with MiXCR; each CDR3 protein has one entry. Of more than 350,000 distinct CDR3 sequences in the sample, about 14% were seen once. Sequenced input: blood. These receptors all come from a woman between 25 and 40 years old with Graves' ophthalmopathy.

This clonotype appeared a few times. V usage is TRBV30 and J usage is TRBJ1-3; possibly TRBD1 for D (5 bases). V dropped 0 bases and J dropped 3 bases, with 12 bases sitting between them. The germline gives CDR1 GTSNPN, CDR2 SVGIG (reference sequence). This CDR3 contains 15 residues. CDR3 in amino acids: CAWSVRGGIGNTIYF. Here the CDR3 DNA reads TGTGCCTGGAGTGTACGGGGGGGAATTGGAAACACCATATATTTT.

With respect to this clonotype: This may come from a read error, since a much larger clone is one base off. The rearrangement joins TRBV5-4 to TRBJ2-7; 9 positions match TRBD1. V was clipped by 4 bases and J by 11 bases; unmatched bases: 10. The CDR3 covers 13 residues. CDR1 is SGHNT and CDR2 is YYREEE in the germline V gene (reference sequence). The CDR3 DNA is TGTGCCAGCAGCAGGGACAGGGCGGGAGAGAAGTACTTC. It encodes CASSRDRAGEKYF. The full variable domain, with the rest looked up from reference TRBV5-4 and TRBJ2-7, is ETGVTQSPTHLIKTRGQQVTLRCSSQSGHNTVSWYQQALGQGPQFIFQYYREEENGRGNFPPRFSGLQFPNYSSELNVNALELDDSALYLCASSRDRAGEKYFGPGTRLTVT.

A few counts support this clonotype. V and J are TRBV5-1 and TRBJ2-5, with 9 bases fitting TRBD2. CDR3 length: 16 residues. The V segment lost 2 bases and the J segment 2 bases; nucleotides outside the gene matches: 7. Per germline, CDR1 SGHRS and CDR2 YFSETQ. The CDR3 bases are TGCGCCAGCAGCTTAGTTAGCGGGGGATATCAAGAGACCCAGTACTTC. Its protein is CASSLVSGGYQETQYF.

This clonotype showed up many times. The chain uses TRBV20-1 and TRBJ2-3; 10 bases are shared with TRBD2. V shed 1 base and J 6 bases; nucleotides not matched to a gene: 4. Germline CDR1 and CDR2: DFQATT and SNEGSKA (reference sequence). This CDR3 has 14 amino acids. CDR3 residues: CSARGAGGFDTQYF. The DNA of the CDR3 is TGCAGTGCTAGAGGAGCGGGGGGGTTCGATACGCAGTATTTT.

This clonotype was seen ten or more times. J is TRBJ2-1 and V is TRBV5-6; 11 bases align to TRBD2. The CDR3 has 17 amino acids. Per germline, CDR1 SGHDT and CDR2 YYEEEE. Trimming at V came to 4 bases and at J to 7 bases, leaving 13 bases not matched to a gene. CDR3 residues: CASSIYSGGAVGNEQFF. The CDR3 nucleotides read TGTGCCAGCAGCATCTATAGCGGGGGGGCGGTCGGAAATGAGCAGTTCTTC.

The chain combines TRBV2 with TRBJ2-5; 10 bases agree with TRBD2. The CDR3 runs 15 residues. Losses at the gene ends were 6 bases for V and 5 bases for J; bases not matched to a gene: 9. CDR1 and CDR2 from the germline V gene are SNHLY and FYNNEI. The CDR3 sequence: CASRESGGADETQYF. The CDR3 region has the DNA TGTGCCAGCAGGGAAAGCGGGGGGGCCGACGAGACCCAGTACTTC.

The CDR3 is CASSVTGKDNSPLHF. The CDR3 region has the DNA TGCGCCAGCAGCGTGACAGGGAAAGATAATTCACCCCTCCACTTT. V and J are TRBV5-1 and TRBJ1-6, with TRBD1 identical over 7 bases. V lost 4 bases to trimming and J lost 5 bases; unmatched junction nucleotides: 6. From germline, CDR1 is SGHRS and CDR2 YFSETQ. This CDR3 has 15 residues. The full variable domain, rest sourced from reference TRBV5-1 and TRBJ1-6, is KAGVTQTPRYLIKTRGQQVTLSCSPISGHRSVSWYQQTPGQGLQFLFEYFSETQRNKGNFPGRFSGRQFSNSRSEMNVSTLELGDSALYLCASSVTGKDNSPLHFGNGTRLTVT.

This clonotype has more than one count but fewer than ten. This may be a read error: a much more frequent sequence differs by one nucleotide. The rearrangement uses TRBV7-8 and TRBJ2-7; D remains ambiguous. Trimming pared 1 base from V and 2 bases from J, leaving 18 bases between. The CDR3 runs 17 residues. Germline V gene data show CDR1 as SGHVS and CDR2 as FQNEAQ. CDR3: CASSLVVSGRTPYEQYF. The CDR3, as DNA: TGTGCCAGCAGCTTAGTGGTGTCGGGTCGAACCCCCTACGAGCAGTACTTC.

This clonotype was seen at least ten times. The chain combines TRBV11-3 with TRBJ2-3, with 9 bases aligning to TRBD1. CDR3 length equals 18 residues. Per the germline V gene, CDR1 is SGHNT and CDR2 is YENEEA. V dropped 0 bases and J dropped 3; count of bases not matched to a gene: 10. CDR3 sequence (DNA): TGTGCCAGCAGCTTAGATCGGGACAGGGTCTATGGTACAGATACGCAGTATTTT. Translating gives CASSLDRDRVYGTDTQYF.

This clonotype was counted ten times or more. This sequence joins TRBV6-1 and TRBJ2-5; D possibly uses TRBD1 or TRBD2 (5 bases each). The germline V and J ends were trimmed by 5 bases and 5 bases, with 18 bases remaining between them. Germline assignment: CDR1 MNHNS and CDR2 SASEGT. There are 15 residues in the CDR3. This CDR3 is CASSYQVWWGETQYF. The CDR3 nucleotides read TGTGCCAGCAGTTATCAGGTTTGGTGGGGGGAGACCCAGTACTTC.

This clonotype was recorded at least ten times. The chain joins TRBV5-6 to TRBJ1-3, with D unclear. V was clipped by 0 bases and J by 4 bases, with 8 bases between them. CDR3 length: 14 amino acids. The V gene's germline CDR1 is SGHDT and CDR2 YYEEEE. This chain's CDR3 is CASSLADSGNTIYF. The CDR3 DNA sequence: TGTGCCAGCAGCTTGGCGGATTCAGGAAACACCATATATTTT.

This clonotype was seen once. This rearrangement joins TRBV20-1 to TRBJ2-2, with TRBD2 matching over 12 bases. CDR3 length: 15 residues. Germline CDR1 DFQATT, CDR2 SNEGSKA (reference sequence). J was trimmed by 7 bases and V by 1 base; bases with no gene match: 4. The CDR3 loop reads CSARGLAGEVGELFF. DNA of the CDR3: TGCAGTGCTAGAGGACTAGCGGGAGAGGTCGGGGAGCTGTTTTTT.

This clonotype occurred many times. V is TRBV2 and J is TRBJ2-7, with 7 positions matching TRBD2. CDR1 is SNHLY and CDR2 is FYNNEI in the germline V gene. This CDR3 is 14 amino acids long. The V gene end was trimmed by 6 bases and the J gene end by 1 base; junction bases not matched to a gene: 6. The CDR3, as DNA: TGTGCCAGCAGCCGAGCGGGGCGATCCTACGAGCAGTACTTC. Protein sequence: CASSRAGRSYEQYF.

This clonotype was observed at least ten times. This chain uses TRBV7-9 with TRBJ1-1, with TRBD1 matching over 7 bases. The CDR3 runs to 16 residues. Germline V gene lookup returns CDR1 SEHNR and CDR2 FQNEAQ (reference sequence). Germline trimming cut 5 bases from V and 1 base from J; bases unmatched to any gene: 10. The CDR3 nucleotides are TGTGCCAGCAGCGCATTAGGGGACAGCTCGAACACTGAAGCTTTCTTT. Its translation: CASSALGDSSNTEAFF.

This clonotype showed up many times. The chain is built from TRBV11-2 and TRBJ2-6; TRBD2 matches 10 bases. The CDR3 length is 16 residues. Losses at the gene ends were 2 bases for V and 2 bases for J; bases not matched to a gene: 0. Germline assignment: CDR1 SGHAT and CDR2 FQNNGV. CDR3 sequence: CASSLSGGAGANVLTF. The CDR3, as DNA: TGTGCCAGCAGCTTAAGCGGGGGGGCTGGGGCCAACGTCCTGACTTTC.

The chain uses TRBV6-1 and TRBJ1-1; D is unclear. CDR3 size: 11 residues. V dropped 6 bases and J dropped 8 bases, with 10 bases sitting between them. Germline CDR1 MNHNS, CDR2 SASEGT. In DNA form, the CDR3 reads TGTGCCAGCAGCTTACAGCGCGAAGCTTTCTTT. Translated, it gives CASSLQREAFF.

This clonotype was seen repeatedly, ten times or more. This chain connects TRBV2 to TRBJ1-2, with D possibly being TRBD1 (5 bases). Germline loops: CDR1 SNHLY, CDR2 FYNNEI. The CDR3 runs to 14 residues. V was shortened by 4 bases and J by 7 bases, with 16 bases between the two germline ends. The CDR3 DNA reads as TGTGCCAGCAGTGCTGAACAGGTTTACTTTGGCTACACCTTC. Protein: CASSAEQVYFGYTF.

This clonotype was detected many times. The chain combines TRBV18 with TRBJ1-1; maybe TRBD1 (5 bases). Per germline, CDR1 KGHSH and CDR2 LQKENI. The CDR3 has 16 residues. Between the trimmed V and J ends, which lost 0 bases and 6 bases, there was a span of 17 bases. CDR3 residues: CASSPPLKGNVPEAFF. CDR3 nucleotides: TGTGCCAGCTCACCACCCCTGAAGGGGAATGTCCCTGAAGCTTTCTTT.

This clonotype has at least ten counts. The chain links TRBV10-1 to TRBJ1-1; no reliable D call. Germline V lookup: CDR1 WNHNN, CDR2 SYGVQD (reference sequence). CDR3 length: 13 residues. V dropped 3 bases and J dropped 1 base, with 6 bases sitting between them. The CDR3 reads CASSEAQNTEAFF. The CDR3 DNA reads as TGCGCCAGCAGTGAAGCCCAGAACACTGAAGCTTTCTTT.

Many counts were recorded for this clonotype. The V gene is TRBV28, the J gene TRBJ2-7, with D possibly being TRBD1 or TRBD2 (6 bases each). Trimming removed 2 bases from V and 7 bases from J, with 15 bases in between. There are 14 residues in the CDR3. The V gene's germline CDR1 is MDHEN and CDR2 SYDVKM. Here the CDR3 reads CASSLRGPRGEQYF. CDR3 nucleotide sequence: TGTGCCAGCAGTTTACGGGGGCCCCGGGGGGAGCAGTACTTC.

CDR3 nucleotide sequence: TGTGCCTGGAGTGTACGCGGGACCCCCTACAATGAGCAGTTCTTC. It is translated as CAWSVRGTPYNEQFF. V gene TRBV30 combines with J gene TRBJ2-1, with D possibly matching TRBD2 (6 bases). The germline V and J ends were trimmed by 0 bases and 2 bases, with 11 bases remaining between them. Germline V gene sequence: CDR1 GTSNPN, CDR2 SVGIG (reference sequence). CDR3 length: 15 residues.

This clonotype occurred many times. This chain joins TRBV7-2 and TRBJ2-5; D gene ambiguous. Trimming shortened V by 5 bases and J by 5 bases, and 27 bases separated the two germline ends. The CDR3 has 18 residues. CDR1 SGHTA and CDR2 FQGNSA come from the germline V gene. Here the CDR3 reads CASSKNLGGPQGQETQYF. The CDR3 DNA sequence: TGTGCCAGCAGCAAAAACCTCGGTGGACCCCAAGGGCAGGAGACCCAGTACTTC.

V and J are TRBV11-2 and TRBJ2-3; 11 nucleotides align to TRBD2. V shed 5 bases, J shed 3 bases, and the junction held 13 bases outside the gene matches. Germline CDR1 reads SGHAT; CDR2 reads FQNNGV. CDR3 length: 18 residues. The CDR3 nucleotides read TGTGCCAGCAGCACAACCCTCACTAGCGGGGGAACGACAGATACGCAGTATTTT. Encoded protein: CASSTTLTSGGTTDTQYF.

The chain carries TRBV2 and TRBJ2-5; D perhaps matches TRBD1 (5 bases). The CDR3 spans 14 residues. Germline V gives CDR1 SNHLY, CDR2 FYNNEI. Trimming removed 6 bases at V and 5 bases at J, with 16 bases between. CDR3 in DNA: TGTGCCAGCAGATTAACCCAGGGTTGGGAGACCCAGTACTTC. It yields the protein CASRLTQGWETQYF.

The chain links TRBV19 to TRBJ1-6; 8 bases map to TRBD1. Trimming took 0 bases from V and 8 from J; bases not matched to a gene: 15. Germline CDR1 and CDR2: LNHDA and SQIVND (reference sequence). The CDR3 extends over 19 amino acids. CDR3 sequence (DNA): TGTGCCAGTAGTATAGACCCGGACAGGGATGATAAGATGGATTCACCCCTCCACTTT. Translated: CASSIDPDRDDKMDSPLHF.

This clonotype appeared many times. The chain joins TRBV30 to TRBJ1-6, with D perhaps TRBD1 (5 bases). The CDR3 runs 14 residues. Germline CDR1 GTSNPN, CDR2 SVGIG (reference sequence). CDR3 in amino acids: CAHRRRDFNSPLHF. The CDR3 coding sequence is TGTGCTCACCGTCGCCGGGACTTCAATTCACCCCTCCACTTT. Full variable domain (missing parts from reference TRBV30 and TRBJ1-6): SQTIHQWPATLVQPVGSPLSLECTVEGTSNPNLYWYRQAAGRGLQLLFYSVGIGQISSEVPQNLSASRPQDRQFILSSKKLLLSDSGFYLCAHRRRDFNSPLHFGNGTRLTVT.

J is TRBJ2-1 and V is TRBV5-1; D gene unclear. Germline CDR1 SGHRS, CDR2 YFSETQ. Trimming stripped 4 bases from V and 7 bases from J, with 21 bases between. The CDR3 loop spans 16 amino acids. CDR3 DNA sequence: TGCGCCAGCAGCCAAATGGCATCGGGCTGGTCGAATGAGCAGTTCTTC. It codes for CASSQMASGWSNEQFF.